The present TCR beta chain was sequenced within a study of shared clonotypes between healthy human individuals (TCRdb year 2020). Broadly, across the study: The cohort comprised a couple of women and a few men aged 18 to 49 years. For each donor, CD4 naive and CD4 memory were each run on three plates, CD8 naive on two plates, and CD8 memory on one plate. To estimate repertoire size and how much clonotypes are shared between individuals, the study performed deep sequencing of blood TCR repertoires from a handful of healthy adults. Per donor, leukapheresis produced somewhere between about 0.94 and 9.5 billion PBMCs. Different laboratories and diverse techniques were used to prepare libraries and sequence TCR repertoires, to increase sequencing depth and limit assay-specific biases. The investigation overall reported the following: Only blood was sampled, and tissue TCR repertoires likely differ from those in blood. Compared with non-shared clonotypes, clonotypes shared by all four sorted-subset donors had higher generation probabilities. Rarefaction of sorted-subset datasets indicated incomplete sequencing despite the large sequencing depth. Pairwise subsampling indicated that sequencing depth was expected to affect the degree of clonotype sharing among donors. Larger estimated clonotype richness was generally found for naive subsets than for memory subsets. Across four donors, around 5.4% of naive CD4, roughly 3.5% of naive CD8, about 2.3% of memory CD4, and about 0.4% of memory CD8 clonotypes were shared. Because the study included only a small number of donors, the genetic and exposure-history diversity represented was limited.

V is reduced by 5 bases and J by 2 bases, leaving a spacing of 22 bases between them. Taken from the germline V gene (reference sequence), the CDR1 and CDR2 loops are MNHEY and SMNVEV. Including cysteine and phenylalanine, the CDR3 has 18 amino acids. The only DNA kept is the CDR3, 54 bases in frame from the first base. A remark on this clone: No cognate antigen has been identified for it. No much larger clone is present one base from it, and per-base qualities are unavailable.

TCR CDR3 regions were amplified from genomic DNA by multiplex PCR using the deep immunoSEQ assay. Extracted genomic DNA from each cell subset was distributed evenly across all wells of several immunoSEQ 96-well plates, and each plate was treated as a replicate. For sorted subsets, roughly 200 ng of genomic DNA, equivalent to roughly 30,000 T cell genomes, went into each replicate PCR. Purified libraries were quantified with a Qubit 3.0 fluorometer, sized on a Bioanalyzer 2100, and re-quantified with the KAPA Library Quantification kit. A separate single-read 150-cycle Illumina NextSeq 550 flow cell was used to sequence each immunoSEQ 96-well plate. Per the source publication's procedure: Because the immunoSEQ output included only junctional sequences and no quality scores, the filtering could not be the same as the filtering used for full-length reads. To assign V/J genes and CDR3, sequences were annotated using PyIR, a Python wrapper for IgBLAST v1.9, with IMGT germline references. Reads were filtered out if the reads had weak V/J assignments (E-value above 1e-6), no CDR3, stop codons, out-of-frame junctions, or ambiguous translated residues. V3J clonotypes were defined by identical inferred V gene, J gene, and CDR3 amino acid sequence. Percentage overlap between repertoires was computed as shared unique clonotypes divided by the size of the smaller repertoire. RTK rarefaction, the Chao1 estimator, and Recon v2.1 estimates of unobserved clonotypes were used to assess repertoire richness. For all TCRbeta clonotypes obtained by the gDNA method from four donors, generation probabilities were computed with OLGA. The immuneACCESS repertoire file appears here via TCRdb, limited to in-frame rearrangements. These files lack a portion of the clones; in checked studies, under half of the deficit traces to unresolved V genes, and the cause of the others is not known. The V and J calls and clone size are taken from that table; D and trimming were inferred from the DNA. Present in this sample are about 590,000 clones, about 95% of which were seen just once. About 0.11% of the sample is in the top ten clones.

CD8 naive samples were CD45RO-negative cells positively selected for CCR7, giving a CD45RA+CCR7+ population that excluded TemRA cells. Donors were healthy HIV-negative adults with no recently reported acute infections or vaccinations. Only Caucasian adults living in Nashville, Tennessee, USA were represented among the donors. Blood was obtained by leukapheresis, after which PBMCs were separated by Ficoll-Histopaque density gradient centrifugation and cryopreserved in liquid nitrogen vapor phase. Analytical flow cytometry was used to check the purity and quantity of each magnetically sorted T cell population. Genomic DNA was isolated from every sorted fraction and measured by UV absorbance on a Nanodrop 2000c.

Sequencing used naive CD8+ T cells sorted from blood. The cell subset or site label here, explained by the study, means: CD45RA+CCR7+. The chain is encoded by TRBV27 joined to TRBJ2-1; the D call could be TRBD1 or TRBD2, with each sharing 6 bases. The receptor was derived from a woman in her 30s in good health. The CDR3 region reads CASSRGTLKRDTYNEQFF. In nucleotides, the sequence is TGTGCCAGCAGTCGCGGGACGTTAAAAAGGGACACCTACAATGAGCAGTTCTTC.